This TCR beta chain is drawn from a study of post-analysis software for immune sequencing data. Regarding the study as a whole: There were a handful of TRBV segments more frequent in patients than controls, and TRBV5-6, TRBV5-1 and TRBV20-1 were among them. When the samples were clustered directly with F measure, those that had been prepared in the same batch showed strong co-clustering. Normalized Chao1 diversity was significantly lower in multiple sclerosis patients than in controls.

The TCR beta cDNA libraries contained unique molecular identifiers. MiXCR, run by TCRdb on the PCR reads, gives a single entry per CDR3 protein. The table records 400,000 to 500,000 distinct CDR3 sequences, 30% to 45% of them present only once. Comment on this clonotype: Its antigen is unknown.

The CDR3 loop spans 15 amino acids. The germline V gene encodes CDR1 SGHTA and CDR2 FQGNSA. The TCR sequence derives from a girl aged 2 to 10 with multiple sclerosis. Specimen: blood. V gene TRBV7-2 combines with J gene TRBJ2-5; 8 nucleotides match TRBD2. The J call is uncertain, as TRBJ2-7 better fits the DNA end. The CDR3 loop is CASSPSGSWGYEQYF. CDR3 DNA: TGTGCCAGCAGTCCGAGCGGGAGTTGGGGCTACGAGCAGTACTTC.